The 28 T cell receptor beta chains below all came from one sample that was sequenced in a study of identical twins. TCRdb used MiXCR to reprocess the 5' RACE reads, holding one entry per CDR3 protein. The sample lists about 220,000 distinct CDR3 sequences, approximately 9% occurring once. The material sequenced was memory (CD45RO+) T cells sorted from blood. The receptors here all came from a woman aged 18 to 35 in good health.

The chain is built from TRBV28 and TRBJ2-7; perhaps TRBD1 as D (5 bases). Trimming stripped 5 bases from V and 2 bases from J, with 7 bases between. This CDR3 is 12 amino acids long. Germline V gene data show CDR1 as MDHEN and CDR2 as SYDVKM. Here the CDR3 reads CASSRGPYEQYF. CDR3 in DNA: TGTGCCAGCAGTAGGGGCCCCTACGAGCAGTACTTC.

This clonotype was counted a few times. This rearrangement joins TRBV9 to TRBJ2-5; perhaps TRBD2 as D (7 bases). The CDR3 contains 15 residues. In germline, CDR1 is SGDLS, CDR2 YYNGEE. Trimming left V 0 bases short and J 2 bases short, with 11 bases between. The CDR3 spells CASSVGGGGQETQYF. CDR3 DNA sequence: TGTGCCAGCAGCGTAGGCGGGGGCGGACAAGAGACCCAGTACTTC.

There are many counts of this clonotype. CDR3 sequence: CSATQGWGEKLFF. The CDR3 DNA reads TGCAGTGCTACACAGGGGTGGGGAGAAAAACTGTTTTTT. V usage is TRBV20-1 and J usage is TRBJ1-4; 7 nucleotides line up with TRBD1. V shed 4 bases and J 8 bases; nucleotides not matched to a gene: 7. The CDR3 covers 13 residues. CDR1 and CDR2 from the germline V gene are DFQATT and SNEGSKA (reference sequence).

CDR3 coding DNA: TGTGCCACCAGCAGGGGTCCGGGAGGGAATACGCAGTATTTT. It specifies CATSRGPGGNTQYF. The rearrangement links TRBV15 to TRBJ2-3, with TRBD2 identical over 8 bases. The trim removed 3 bases at V and 7 bases at J, leaving 6 bases unmatched. CDR3 length equals 14 residues. Germline-derived CDR1 and CDR2 are LNHNV and YYDKDF (reference sequence).

This clonotype was counted many times. The rearrangement joins TRBV5-1 to TRBJ2-3; D remains ambiguous. Germline V gene data show CDR1 as SGHRS and CDR2 as YFSETQ. Trimming shortened V by 0 bases and J by 9 bases, and 8 bases separated the two germline ends. This CDR3 region has 12 residues. The CDR3 nucleotides are TGCGCCAGCAGCTTGGACGCGTCAACGCAGTATTTT. Amino acid sequence: CASSLDASTQYF.

This chain uses TRBV27 with TRBJ2-7; 15 bases map to TRBD2. This CDR3 is 16 amino acids long. Germline lookup yields CDR1 MNHEY and CDR2 SMNVEV (reference sequence). V lost 6 bases to trimming and J lost 1 base; unmatched junction nucleotides: 4. CDR3 in DNA: TGTGCCAGCAGAGGACTAGCGGGGGGGCGATCCTACGAGCAGTACTTC. Protein product: CASRGLAGGRSYEQYF.

This clonotype was seen a few times. The chain has TRBV15 and TRBJ2-7, with 11 bases aligning to TRBD1. Germline CDR1 and CDR2: LNHNV and YYDKDF (reference sequence). The CDR3 length is 15 residues. The trim removed 3 bases at V and 1 base at J, leaving 2 bases unmatched. The CDR3 DNA reads TGTGCCACCAGCAGGGGGACAGGGGGATCCTACGAGCAGTACTTC. The encoded protein is CATSRGTGGSYEQYF.

This clonotype was observed at least ten times. The chain couples TRBV27 to TRBJ1-5; D is ambiguous. V lost 8 bases to trimming and J lost 6 bases, with 11 bases between them. The germline V gene encodes CDR1 MNHEY and CDR2 SMNVEV (reference sequence). The CDR3 is 12 residues long. The CDR3 region is CASRSLGQPQHF. CDR3 nucleotides: TGTGCCAGCCGTTCGTTGGGTCAGCCCCAGCATTTT.

The J gene is TRBJ2-2, the V gene TRBV20-1; no reliable D call. Germline V CDR1 and CDR2: DFQATT, SNEGSKA (reference sequence). Trimming pared 3 bases from V and 5 bases from J, leaving 7 bases between. The CDR3 runs to 12 residues. The CDR3 DNA sequence: TGCAGTGCTAGGGTGGGGACCGGGGAGCTGTTTTTT. Protein: CSARVGTGELFF.

This clonotype was observed a few times. The genes are TRBV6-1 and TRBJ1-2; D is undetermined. The CDR3 has 14 residues. Per the germline V gene, CDR1 is MNHNS and CDR2 is SASEGT. V lost 5 bases and J lost 4, with 14 bases in between. This chain's CDR3 is CASSNEGRGYGYTF. CDR3 sequence (DNA): TGTGCCAGCAGTAATGAAGGACGCGGCTATGGCTACACCTTC.

This clonotype was detected ten times or more. The V call is TRBV5-1, the J call TRBJ2-1; D perhaps matches TRBD1 (5 bases). Germline-derived CDR1 and CDR2 are SGHRS and YFSETQ. V shed 7 bases and J shed 8 bases, with 16 bases lying between them. This CDR3 contains 13 residues. CDR3 loop: CASYAKGLDEQFF. In DNA form, the CDR3 reads TGCGCCAGCTATGCTAAGGGGCTCGATGAGCAGTTCTTC.

This clonotype was counted once. The chain employs TRBV10-3 and TRBJ2-1; TRBD2 matches at 9 bases. The J segment lost 2 bases and the V segment lost 3 bases, leaving 5 bases of the junction unmatched. The V gene's germline CDR1 is ENHRY and CDR2 SYGVKD. CDR3 length equals 16 residues. The chain's CDR3 is CAISDISSGAYNEQFF. The CDR3 DNA reads as TGTGCCATCAGTGATATTTCTAGCGGGGCCTACAATGAGCAGTTCTTC.

The rearrangement links TRBV20-1 to TRBJ1-5; 8 nucleotides agree with TRBD1. The CDR3 has 14 amino acids. Germline trimming cut 5 bases from V and 0 bases from J; bases unmatched to any gene: 3. Germline V gene sequence: CDR1 DFQATT, CDR2 SNEGSKA (reference sequence). This CDR3 is CSAVRGPSNQPQHF. The CDR3, as DNA: TGCAGTGCTGTCAGGGGGCCTAGCAATCAGCCCCAGCATTTT.

This clonotype occurred many times. V gene TRBV5-1 combines with J gene TRBJ2-1; the match to TRBD2 covers 8 bases. The length of the CDR3 is 14 residues. Germline CDR1 and CDR2: SGHRS and YFSETQ. With V trimmed by 5 bases and J by 7 bases, 8 bases remained unmatched. In DNA, the CDR3 is TGCGCCAGCAGTCGGGGGGGAGGGAAAAATGAGCAGTTCTTC. Protein product: CASSRGGGKNEQFF.

The chain links TRBV10-3 to TRBJ2-7; maybe TRBD2 (8 bases). CDR1 is ENHRY and CDR2 is SYGVKD in the germline V gene. The V and J ends lost 6 bases and 2 bases respectively, with 23 bases between them. The CDR3 is made up of 17 amino acids. The CDR3 protein is CAIRQGSAGGTAYEQYF. CDR3 in DNA: TGTGCCATCAGACAGGGGTCGGCGGGAGGAACAGCCTACGAGCAGTACTTC.

This chain links TRBV20-1 with TRBJ1-6; D is ambiguous. CDR3 length equals 14 residues. Germline-derived CDR1 and CDR2 are DFQATT and SNEGSKA (reference sequence). V was trimmed by 3 bases and J by 9 bases, leaving 15 bases between them. The CDR3 sequence: CSAREGPPSSPLHF. In DNA, the CDR3 is TGCAGTGCTAGGGAGGGCCCTCCCAGTTCACCCCTCCACTTT.

Details on this clonotype: A single base separates this from a much larger clone, so it may be a read error. The chain joins TRBV6-5 to TRBJ1-1; 7 bases match TRBD1. The CDR3 spans 15 residues. Germline loops: CDR1 MNHEY, CDR2 SVGAGI. In nucleotides, the CDR3 is TGTGCCAGAAGTTACTCGAGCAGGGGGGACACTGAAGCTTTCTTT. Protein product: CARSYSSRGDTEAFF.

Regarding this clonotype: Germline is not matched at one junction end, which may reflect a read error. The chain is built from TRBV7-7 and TRBJ2-2, with TRBD2 identical over 9 bases. The CDR3 loop spans 15 amino acids. CDR1 and CDR2 (germline): SSHAT, FNYEAQ (reference sequence). For the CDR3, the DNA is TGTGCTAGCAGAAAGGGACTAGCCCCCGGAGGGGAGCTGTTTTTT. Translated: CASRKGLAPGGELFF.

The chain is built from TRBV20-1 and TRBJ1-1, with 7 bases matching TRBD1. This CDR3 spans 12 amino acids. Trimming cost V 8 bases and J 2 bases; bases outside gene matches: 5. Germline lookup yields CDR1 DFQATT and CDR2 SNEGSKA (reference sequence). Here the CDR3 reads CSPYRGNTEAFF. The CDR3 coding sequence is TGCAGTCCATACAGGGGAAACACTGAAGCTTTCTTT.

This rearrangement joins TRBV7-9 to TRBJ2-7; 10 bases fit TRBD1. With 2 bases clipped from V and 3 bases from J, the junction kept 1 base outside the gene matches. The CDR3 extends over 14 amino acids. Germline V gene lookup returns CDR1 SEHNR and CDR2 FQNEAQ (reference sequence). The CDR3 loop is CASSLRTGGYEQYF. The DNA of the CDR3 is TGTGCCAGCAGCTTACGGACAGGGGGCTACGAGCAGTACTTC.

This clonotype was observed a handful of times. This chain joins TRBV3-1 and TRBJ2-6; D perhaps matches TRBD2 (5 bases). Germline V gene lookup returns CDR1 LGHDT and CDR2 YNNKEL (reference sequence). V lost 7 bases and J lost 0, with 19 bases in between. This CDR3 contains 18 residues. CDR3 amino acids: CASTESTGIGSGANVLTF. Written as DNA, the CDR3 is TGTGCCAGCACCGAGAGCACGGGAATCGGCTCTGGGGCCAACGTCCTGACTTTC. Looking up the rest from reference TRBV3-1 and TRBJ2-6 gives the full variable domain: DTAVSQTPKYLVTQMGNDKSIKCEQNLGHDTMYWYKQDSKKFLKIMFSYNNKELIINETVPNRFSPKSPDKAHLNLHINSLELGDSAVYFCASTESTGIGSGANVLTFGAGSRLTVL.

This clonotype has only a few counts. The genes are TRBV21-1 and TRBJ2-5; the listed D gene, TRBD1, was not tested against the DNA. TRBV21-1 is assigned pseudogene status. The CDR3 extends over 16 amino acids. The CDR3 nucleotides are TGTGCCAGCAGGGAGGACAGCGAGGGAATACAAGAGACCCAGTACTTC. Amino acids: CASREDSEGIQETQYF.

The chain is built from TRBV6-2 or TRBV6-3 and TRBJ2-1, with D possibly TRBD2 on 5 matching bases. The CDR3 sequence is 12 residues long. CDR1 MNHEY and CDR2 SVGEGT come from the germline V gene. Trimming left V 0 bases short and J 8 bases short, with 5 bases between. DNA of the CDR3: TGTGCCAGCAGTTACTCGGGAGATGAGCAGTTCTTC. It encodes CASSYSGDEQFF.

This clonotype was observed a handful of times. The chain uses TRBV7-9 and TRBJ2-7, with D tentatively TRBD2 (6 bases). This CDR3 spans 16 amino acids. The ends were cut back, 2 bases at V and 3 bases at J, with 17 bases in the middle. Germline loops: CDR1 SEHNR, CDR2 FQNEAQ (reference sequence). In nucleotides, the CDR3 is TGTGCCAGCAGCTTAAGCTTTGGGTCTAGCGTCTACGAGCAGTACTTC. This gives the protein CASSLSFGSSVYEQYF.

This clonotype has a handful of counts. The V call is TRBV20-1, the J call TRBJ2-3; D is tentatively TRBD1 or TRBD2 (5 bases each). CDR3 length: 15 amino acids. CDR1 is DFQATT, CDR2 SNEGSKA, per germline (reference sequence). Trimming stripped 3 bases from V and 4 bases from J, with 17 bases between. The CDR3 here is CSARRTLGVADTQYF. The CDR3 DNA follows: TGCAGTGCTAGGAGGACTTTGGGGGTGGCAGATACGCAGTATTTT.

The table lists this clonotype with a few counts. V and J are TRBV20-1 and TRBJ2-3; 8 bases fit TRBD1. The CDR3 contains 16 residues. The germline gives CDR1 DFQATT, CDR2 SNEGSKA (reference sequence). V lost 3 bases, J lost 0 bases, and 8 bases stayed unmatched. The CDR3: CSASETTGASTDTQYF. Here the CDR3 DNA reads TGCAGTGCTAGTGAGACGACAGGGGCGAGCACAGATACGCAGTATTTT.

This clonotype has only a few counts. V is TRBV20-1 and J is TRBJ2-7; D remains ambiguous. CDR3 length: 13 amino acids. Germline V gives CDR1 DFQATT, CDR2 SNEGSKA (reference sequence). Trimming took 6 bases from V and 2 from J, leaving 14 bases between them. CDR3 amino acids: CSAASRLTYEQYF. DNA of the CDR3: TGCAGTGCCGCCTCACGGTTGACCTACGAGCAGTACTTC.

The gene calls are TRBV5-6 and TRBJ2-7, with TRBD2 matching 14 bases. The germline V gene encodes CDR1 SGHDT and CDR2 YYEEEE. CDR3 size: 18 residues. Losses at the gene ends were 1 base for V and 7 bases for J; bases not matched to a gene: 13. The CDR3 here is CASSLIGLAGGLSREQYF. The CDR3 DNA reads TGTGCCAGCAGCTTGATAGGACTAGCGGGAGGCCTGTCAAGGGAGCAGTACTTC.